The 29 T cell receptor beta chains presented below share a single source sample, sequenced in a study of regulatory T cells. The PCR used 52 TRBV and 13 TRBJ primers. TCRdb keeps only in-frame clones here, not all; method: immunoSEQ multiplex PCR. The table records tens of thousands of clones, about 91% of them present only once. The antigens of these receptors remain unknown. Study findings and constraints: Hydrophobic residues at CDR3 positions 6 and 7 were enriched in conventional CD4+ T cells of CD3G-deficient patients.

The sequenced sample consisted of conventional CD4+ T cells sorted from blood. Receptor source: a person under 30 with CD3G deficiency.

The rearrangement uses TRBV19 and TRBJ2-2; the D is unclear. The length of the CDR3 is 14 residues. The V gene's germline CDR1 is LNHDA and CDR2 SQIVND (reference sequence). V lost 3 bases to trimming and J lost 6 bases, with 11 bases between them. CDR3 sequence: CASSIGDAPGELFF. CDR3 coding DNA: TGTGCCAGTAGTATCGGTGACGCGCCCGGGGAGCTGTTTTTT.

The chain has TRBV10-3 and TRBJ1-2; D call uncertain. The CDR3 is 12 residues long. Deletions cut 4 bases from V and 4 bases from J, with 7 bases between. Germline CDR1 is ENHRY and CDR2 is SYGVKD. The CDR3 nucleotides are TGTGCCATCAGTGCGGAGGGCTATGGCTACACCTTC. As protein: CAISAEGYGYTF.

The gene calls are TRBV5-1 and TRBJ1-1; 7 bases line up with TRBD1. Trimming removed 4 bases from V and 7 bases from J; junction bases left unmatched: 10. There are 14 residues in the CDR3. CDR1 and CDR2 from the germline V gene are SGHRS and YFSETQ. The CDR3 sequence is CASSRDQWTGEAFF. Written as DNA, the CDR3 is TGCGCCAGCAGCCGCGACCAGTGGACAGGTGAAGCTTTCTTT.

By proportion, this clone is medium-sized. Other DNA sequences within the sample encode an identical CDR3. The rearrangement links TRBV6-1 to TRBJ2-7, with 7 bases aligning to TRBD2. Germline values: CDR1 MNHNS, CDR2 SASEGT. V dropped 6 bases and J dropped 1; count of bases not matched to a gene: 3. The CDR3 runs 13 residues. CDR3 nucleotides: TGTGCCAGCAGGTTCGGGGGGTCCTACGAGCAGTACTTC. The encoded protein is CASRFGGSYEQYF.

The gene calls are TRBV6-1 and TRBJ2-7; D not resolved. This CDR3 has 13 residues. V lost 1 base and J lost 3, with 7 bases in between. CDR1 MNHNS and CDR2 SASEGT come from the germline V gene. For the CDR3, the DNA is TGTGCCAGCAGTGAAGAACAGTTCTACGAGCAGTACTTC. It specifies CASSEEQFYEQYF.

This clone was observed a single time. The V gene is TRBV14, the J gene TRBJ2-7, with D hard to call. Per germline, CDR1 SGHDN and CDR2 FVKESK. The CDR3 has 12 amino acids. The V end lost 1 base, the J end lost 9 bases, and 10 bases lay between the germline ends. CDR3 protein: CASSQVGGLQYF. CDR3 nucleotides: TGTGCCAGCAGCCAAGTTGGCGGCCTGCAGTACTTC. The complete variable domain, with remaining parts taken from reference TRBV14 and TRBJ2-7, reads EAGVTQFPSHSVIEKGQTVTLRCDPISGHDNLYWYRRVMGKEIKFLLHFVKESKQDESGMPNNRFLAERTGGTYSTLKVQPAELEDSGVYFCASSQVGGLQYFGPGTRLTVT.

V gene TRBV28 combines with J gene TRBJ2-7; the D gene is possibly TRBD2 (6 bases). The CDR3 spans 15 residues. The V and J ends lost 6 bases and 1 base respectively, with 16 bases between them. The germline V gene has CDR1 MDHEN and CDR2 SYDVKM. As DNA, the CDR3 is TGTGCCAGCAGACGCCAGGGAGGAGCGTCCTACGAGCAGTACTTC. Protein: CASRRQGGASYEQYF.

V usage is TRBV5-1 and J usage is TRBJ2-3; 15 bases agree with TRBD2. Germline V gene sequence: CDR1 SGHRS, CDR2 YFSETQ. The V and J ends lost 3 bases and 5 bases, in that order; junction bases with no gene match: 1. This CDR3 is 15 amino acids long. The CDR3 region is CASSSGLAGGDTQYF. The CDR3 DNA reads TGCGCCAGCAGCTCGGGACTAGCGGGAGGAGATACGCAGTATTTT. Full variable domain (missing parts from reference TRBV5-1 and TRBJ2-3): KAGVTQTPRYLIKTRGQQVTLSCSPISGHRSVSWYQQTPGQGLQFLFEYFSETQRNKGNFPGRFSGRQFSNSRSEMNVSTLELGDSALYLCASSSGLAGGDTQYFGPGTRLTVL.

The rearrangement uses TRBV6-6 and TRBJ1-6; D is undetermined. V was pared by 5 bases and J by 9 bases, with 17 bases between. The CDR3 contains 15 residues. Germline V lookup: CDR1 MNHNY, CDR2 SVGAGI (reference sequence). In nucleotides, the CDR3 is TGTGCCAGCAGTGATAGCCAGGTTAGGGCTTCACCCCTCCACTTT. Protein sequence: CASSDSQVRASPLHF.

The chain combines TRBV6-1 with TRBJ1-2; TRBD1 might be the D (5 bases). The CDR3 has 14 amino acids. Germline values: CDR1 MNHNS, CDR2 SASEGT. The germline V and J ends were trimmed by 7 bases and 8 bases, with 20 bases remaining between them. CDR3 DNA sequence: TGTGCCAGCACCCCTGGGGGACCCCTCGTGGGCTACACCTTC. Translation gives CASTPGGPLVGYTF.

DNA of the CDR3: TGTGCCAGCAGCTTAGATGGGGGTTTCGTCGACGAGCAGTACTTC. Translating it yields CASSLDGGFVDEQYF. This rearrangement joins TRBV7-8 to TRBJ2-7; D is tentatively TRBD1 or TRBD2 (5 bases each). CDR3 length: 15 amino acids. Germline V gene lookup returns CDR1 SGHVS and CDR2 FQNEAQ. V dropped 1 base and J dropped 5 bases, with 15 bases sitting between them.

This rearrangement joins TRBV7-3 to TRBJ2-7; D is uncertain. The CDR3 consists of 13 residues. Germline V gene sequence: CDR1 SGHTA, CDR2 FQGTGA. The V end was cut by 2 bases, the J end by 0 bases, with 5 bases between. DNA of the CDR3: TGTGCCAGCAGCTTAGCGAACTCCTACGAGCAGTACTTC. Translating gives CASSLANSYEQYF.

This sequence joins TRBV27 and TRBJ2-7; a weak D match, TRBD2 (5 bases). Between the trimmed V and J ends, which lost 2 bases and 0 bases, there was a span of 11 bases. Germline V gives CDR1 MNHEY, CDR2 SMNVEV (reference sequence). The CDR3 covers 15 residues. CDR3 protein: CASSLKPGSSYEQYF. For the CDR3, the DNA is TGTGCCAGCAGTTTAAAGCCGGGATCCTCCTACGAGCAGTACTTC.

This clone was recorded only once. The chain links TRBV5-1 to TRBJ2-3, with a weak D call TRBD2 (5 bases). Germline V lookup: CDR1 SGHRS, CDR2 YFSETQ. The V gene lost 0 bases and the J gene lost 4 bases, with 9 bases spanning the gap. The CDR3 loop spans 14 amino acids. The CDR3 sequence: CASSLGQEADTQYF. The CDR3 nucleotides are TGCGCCAGCAGCTTGGGCCAGGAGGCAGATACGCAGTATTTT. Full variable domain (missing parts from reference TRBV5-1 and TRBJ2-3): KAGVTQTPRYLIKTRGQQVTLSCSPISGHRSVSWYQQTPGQGLQFLFEYFSETQRNKGNFPGRFSGRQFSNSRSEMNVSTLELGDSALYLCASSLGQEADTQYFGPGTRLTVL.

The rearrangement uses TRBV28 and TRBJ2-7; 9 bases line up with TRBD2. The germline CDR1 and CDR2 sequences are MDHEN and SYDVKM. The CDR3 is 16 amino acids. With 2 bases clipped from V and 2 bases from J, the junction kept 7 bases outside the gene matches. The CDR3 protein is CASSLSSGSLPYEQYF. In nucleotides, the CDR3 is TGTGCCAGCAGTTTAAGTAGCGGGAGTCTCCCCTACGAGCAGTACTTC.

This clone was detected once. The junction and the germline gene differ at one end; a read error may be behind it. The rearrangement joins TRBV6-1 to TRBJ2-3, with 8 bases that match TRBD2. CDR3 length: 13 amino acids. Germline loops: CDR1 MNHNS, CDR2 SASEGT. This CDR3 reads CASNEAGADTQYF. Written as DNA, the CDR3 is TGTGCCAGCAATGAAGCGGGAGCAGATACGCAGTATTTT.

The V call is TRBV5-1, the J call TRBJ1-2; D is unresolved. Germline values: CDR1 SGHRS, CDR2 YFSETQ. V lost 0 bases and J lost 4, with 4 bases in between. The CDR3 sequence is 12 residues long. CDR3 sequence: CASSLGGYGYTF. The CDR3 nucleotides read TGCGCCAGCAGCTTGGGGGGCTATGGCTACACCTTC.

The V gene is TRBV11-3, the J gene TRBJ2-1, with 10 bases aligning to TRBD2. From germline, CDR1 is SGHNT and CDR2 YENEEA. V lost 1 base, J lost 9 bases, and 6 bases stayed unmatched. The CDR3 runs to 15 residues. The CDR3 region is CASSLALAGVGEQFF. DNA for the CDR3: TGTGCCAGCAGCTTAGCTCTAGCGGGAGTAGGTGAGCAGTTCTTC.

This clone was observed once. The rearrangement links TRBV28 to TRBJ1-4; D is undetermined. Trimming took 2 bases from V and 6 from J, leaving 10 bases between them. CDR3 length: 14 amino acids. Per the germline V gene, CDR1 is MDHEN and CDR2 is SYDVKM. The CDR3 sequence: CASSLNGVDEKLFF. CDR3 nucleotides: TGTGCCAGCAGTTTAAACGGGGTGGATGAAAAACTGTTTTTT.

The genes are TRBV5-1 and TRBJ2-1, with TRBD2 matching 11 bases. From germline, CDR1 is SGHRS and CDR2 YFSETQ. This CDR3 is built from 16 residues. V gave up 4 bases and J gave up 3 bases; unmatched junction bases: 6. The CDR3 here is CASSPTLAGGYNEQFF. Here the CDR3 DNA reads TGCGCCAGCAGCCCCACCCTAGCGGGAGGCTACAATGAGCAGTTCTTC. Full variable domain (remainder filled in from reference TRBV5-1 and TRBJ2-1): KAGVTQTPRYLIKTRGQQVTLSCSPISGHRSVSWYQQTPGQGLQFLFEYFSETQRNKGNFPGRFSGRQFSNSRSEMNVSTLELGDSALYLCASSPTLAGGYNEQFFGPGTRLTVL.

The V gene is TRBV28, the J gene TRBJ1-5; the D is unclear. Per the germline V gene, CDR1 is MDHEN and CDR2 is SYDVKM. The CDR3 length is 14 residues. V was cut by 4 bases and J by 3 bases, with 10 bases left in between. CDR3 in amino acids: CASSSRLFNQPQHF. CDR3 DNA sequence: TGTGCCAGCAGTTCTCGTCTTTTCAATCAGCCCCAGCATTTT.

The chain uses TRBV5-1 and TRBJ2-1, with D maybe TRBD1 (5 bases). V was cut by 0 bases and J by 0 bases, with 7 bases left in between. The CDR3 runs to 15 residues. Germline CDR1 reads SGHRS; CDR2 reads YFSETQ. CDR3 sequence: CASSLEGNSYNEQFF. Here the CDR3 DNA reads TGCGCCAGCAGCTTGGAGGGGAACTCCTACAATGAGCAGTTCTTC.

Only a few counts were recorded for this clone. The chain recombines TRBV28 with TRBJ1-2; D is ambiguous. Germline V CDR1 and CDR2: MDHEN, SYDVKM. This CDR3 has 18 residues. V was cut by 2 bases and J by 1 base, with 20 bases left in between. This CDR3 is CASSLTSDPLEYNYGYTF. CDR3 nucleotides: TGTGCCAGCAGTTTAACTTCCGATCCGCTAGAGTATAACTATGGCTACACCTTC.

The chain recombines TRBV18 with TRBJ2-3, with a weak D call TRBD1 (6 bases). V was clipped by 6 bases and J by 3 bases, with 13 bases between them. In germline, CDR1 is KGHSH, CDR2 LQKENI. The CDR3 is 14 amino acids. CDR3 DNA: TGTGCCAGCTCCCCGACAGGAATTACAGATACGCAGTATTTT. Its translation is CASSPTGITDTQYF. The full variable domain, with the rest looked up from reference TRBV18 and TRBJ2-3, is NAGVMQNPRHLVRRRGQEARLRCSPMKGHSHVYWYRQLPEEGLKFMVYLQKENIIDESGMPKERFSAEFPKEGPSILRIQQVVRGDSAAYFCASSPTGITDTQYFGPGTRLTVL.

This clone was observed a few times. The V and J genes are TRBV4-1 and TRBJ2-2, with 12 bases identical to TRBD2. The germline CDR1 and CDR2 sequences are MGHRA and YSYEKL. The CDR3 consists of 17 residues. Trimming cost V 0 bases and J 7 bases; bases outside gene matches: 6. The CDR3 DNA reads as TGCGCCAGCAGCCAAGAGGAACTAGCGGGGGGAATCGGGGAGCTGTTTTTT. As protein: CASSQEELAGGIGELFF.

The V gene is TRBV28, the J gene TRBJ1-5; D gene ambiguous. V lost 0 bases and J lost 4, with 4 bases in between. Per germline, CDR1 MDHEN and CDR2 SYDVKM. This CDR3 is built from 13 residues. The CDR3 spells CASSLWGNQPQHF. The CDR3 DNA is TGTGCCAGCAGTTTATGGGGGAATCAGCCCCAGCATTTT.

The CDR3 DNA reads TGTGCCAGCAGAAGGGACAGAGATTCACCCCTCCACTTT. This translates into CASRRDRDSPLHF. The chain carries TRBV6-5 and TRBJ1-6; TRBD1 agrees at 7 bases. Germline V lookup: CDR1 MNHEY, CDR2 SVGAGI. CDR3 size: 13 residues. The J segment lost 8 bases and the V segment lost 6 bases, leaving 4 bases of the junction unmatched.

In this sample, this clone turned up a few times. The chain couples TRBV7-9 to TRBJ1-2; D unresolved. Per the germline V gene, CDR1 is SEHNR and CDR2 is FQNEAQ (reference sequence). The CDR3 loop spans 11 amino acids. Deletions cut 11 bases from V and 4 bases from J, with 11 bases between. The CDR3 region is CALGETYGYTF. For the CDR3, the DNA is TGTGCCCTTGGGGAAACCTATGGCTACACCTTC.

V is TRBV18 and J is TRBJ2-7, with 11 positions matching TRBD1. Germline values: CDR1 KGHSH, CDR2 LQKENI. Unmatched junction bases numbered 9, after V lost 6 bases and J lost 5 bases. The CDR3 has 15 residues. In DNA form, the CDR3 reads TGTGCCAGCTCGTACGGGACAGGGGGTATCAACGAGCAGTACTTC. It translates to CASSYGTGGINEQYF. The variable domain in full, with the rest retrieved from reference TRBV18 and TRBJ2-7, is NAGVMQNPRHLVRRRGQEARLRCSPMKGHSHVYWYRQLPEEGLKFMVYLQKENIIDESGMPKERFSAEFPKEGPSILRIQQVVRGDSAAYFCASSYGTGGINEQYFGPGTRLTVT.